This record looks at one T cell receptor (beta chain) sequence and its context. The antigen is not known. These data originate in a study of T cell responses to AZD1222 COVID-19 vaccine. CDR3 length equals 12 residues. Looked up from germline, CDR1 is MNHEY and CDR2 is SMNVEV (reference sequence). V was cut by 4 bases and J by 5 bases, with 8 bases left in between. Study-level results: Among spike-specific TCRs, nearly half reportedly target unmutated variant regions.

Sequenced by immunoSEQ multiplex PCR; TCRdb stores in-frame clones only, minus some. The sample includes about 99,000 clones, around nine tenths of them seen just once. The chain joins TRBV27 to TRBJ1-2; D uncertain. Sequences were derived from peripheral blood, sampled on day 0 of AZD1222 vaccination. The source of this sequence is an adult in good health. CDR3 bases: TGTGCCAGCAGTTCTCGGGGTTATGGCTACACCTTC. This sequence encodes CASSSRGYGYTF.